This TCR beta chain was obtained from a study of T cell repertoires in cytomegalovirus infection (dated by TCRdb to the late 2010s). In terms of the full investigation: Because public TCR beta signatures pointed to carriage of CMV infection together with the matching HLA type, the HLA type of each donor mattered for the analysis. On the study overall, not on this receptor specifically: In the ex vivo response, HLA-C-restricted CMV-specific TCR beta clonotypes were dominant, and in two of eight donors the single most frequent clonotype came from this HLA-C-restricted group. Cumulative frequency of public TCR beta family members discriminated carriers of CMV infection plus the relevant HLA type in this cohort and an independent approximately 370-donor cohort.

In the case of this clonotype: What antigen it recognizes has not been identified. No per-base quality is available; no much larger clone lies one base away.

The CDR3 spans 12 residues, from the cysteine through the phenylalanine. Only CDR3 DNA is held: 36 bases, read in frame from base 1. Reading the germline V gene gives CDR1 MNHEY and CDR2 SVGEGT. Here V drops 5 bases and J drops 7 bases, and the junction holds 2 bases not matched to any gene. Data came from an Illumina HiSeq 1500. TCRdb trimmed public reads at Q25 via fastp, called clones via MiXCR and kept in-frame beta chains. Identical CDR3 protein sequences are pooled into one entry, listed with their most common genes and DNA. The sample has 630,000 or so distinct CDR3 sequences on record, 20% to 30% of them singletons. The ten biggest clones cover around 8% of the sample.

This TCR came from a human donor in good health (CMV status not recorded). Some clones in this sample may be carry-over from other donors' samples. Recombination connected TRBV6-2 or TRBV6-3 to TRBJ2-1, and 7 bases in between align with TRBD1. Material: CD8+ T cells from PBMCs. Here the CDR3 is given as CASSGTVNEQFF. DNA sequence: TGTGCCAGCAGTGGGACAGTAAATGAGCAGTTCTTC.